The 32 T cell receptor beta chains listed next were all sequenced from one sample in a study of blood T cell repertoires in COVID-19. Clones were sequenced by immunoSEQ multiplex PCR, and TCRdb holds only the in-frame ones, with some missing. The sample carries roughly 280,000 clones, roughly 85% recorded once. Sequencing was done on a sample of peripheral blood. These receptors all stem from a man in his 60s who had recovered from COVID-19.

This chain joins TRBV2 and TRBJ2-2; 7 bases agree with TRBD1. Germline values: CDR1 SNHLY, CDR2 FYNNEI. The CDR3 sequence is 14 residues long. The ends lost 4 bases at V and 4 bases at J; junction bases unmatched: 3. The CDR3 loop is CASSGQGTTGELFF. The CDR3 DNA reads as TGTGCCAGCAGTGGACAGGGTACCACCGGGGAGCTGTTTTTT.

This sequence joins TRBV5-8 and TRBJ1-2, with 10 nucleotides matching TRBD1. This CDR3 is built from 15 residues. From germline, CDR1 is SGHTS and CDR2 YDEGEE. V lost 1 base to trimming and J lost 4 bases; unmatched junction nucleotides: 4. CDR3 in amino acids: CASSLLGQGSYGYTF. CDR3 nucleotide sequence: TGTGCCAGCAGCTTGTTGGGACAGGGGAGCTATGGCTACACCTTC.

The chain uses TRBV7-2 and TRBJ2-1, with 9 bases fitting TRBD2. The CDR3 extends over 16 amino acids. Trimming took 2 bases from V and 9 from J; bases not matched to a gene: 11. Germline values: CDR1 SGHTA, CDR2 FQGNSA. The CDR3 sequence is CASSLMASGARVEQFF. CDR3 DNA: TGTGCCAGCAGCTTAATGGCTAGCGGGGCTCGGGTTGAGCAGTTCTTC.

This sequence joins TRBV30 and TRBJ2-1; D not resolved. The germline V gene encodes CDR1 GTSNPN and CDR2 SVGIG (reference sequence). Trimming took 2 bases from V and 4 from J, leaving 9 bases between them. This CDR3 spans 13 amino acids. The CDR3 protein is CAWSKNTYNEQFF. In nucleotides, the CDR3 is TGTGCCTGGAGTAAAAACACATACAATGAGCAGTTCTTC.

In DNA, the CDR3 is TGTGCCAGCAGTGAGTTAAGAGGCTCCTACAATGAGCAGTTCTTC. Protein: CASSELRGSYNEQFF. The genes are TRBV6-4 and TRBJ2-1, with unresolved D. With 3 bases removed from V and 0 bases from J, the gap between germline ends came to 9 bases. CDR1 and CDR2 from the germline V gene are MRHNA and SNTAGT. The CDR3 totals 15 residues.

The chain combines TRBV6-5 with TRBJ2-4; 10 bases are a match to TRBD1. Germline assignment: CDR1 MNHEY and CDR2 SVGAGI. The ends lost 6 bases at V and 4 bases at J; junction bases unmatched: 6. The CDR3 has 15 amino acids. Here the CDR3 reads CASRETGGAKNIQYF. CDR3 DNA: TGTGCCAGCAGGGAGACAGGGGGCGCAAAAAACATTCAGTACTTC.

In its sample, this clone was seen once. The rearrangement links TRBV5-5 to TRBJ2-2; 8 bases are shared with TRBD1. This CDR3 contains 16 residues. Germline V gives CDR1 SGHKS, CDR2 YYEKEE (reference sequence). V trimming: 4 bases; J trimming: 6 bases; junction bases outside the gene matches: 11. CDR3 DNA: TGTGCCAGCAGCGGTCAGGGGGCGGCGGTAGCCGGGGAGCTGTTTTTT. Translation gives CASSGQGAAVAGELFF.

The V gene is TRBV29-1, the J gene TRBJ1-1; 10 bases align to TRBD1. With 4 bases clipped from V and 3 bases from J, the junction kept 5 bases outside the gene matches. The CDR3 is 14 amino acids. CDR1 is SQVTM, CDR2 ANQGSEA, per germline. Here the CDR3 reads CSVVRTGGDTEAFF. The DNA for the CDR3 is TGCAGCGTTGTTCGGACAGGGGGAGACACTGAAGCTTTCTTT.

The V call is TRBV3-1 (or the pseudogene TRBV3-2), the J call TRBJ1-2; 8 bases fit TRBD1. This CDR3 is 13 amino acids long. V dropped 1 base and J dropped 5; count of bases not matched to a gene: 0. Germline assignment: CDR1 LGHDT and CDR2 YNNKEL (reference sequence). The CDR3 DNA sequence: TGTGCCAGCAGCCAAGGGACAGGGTATGGCTACACCTTC. Translating it yields CASSQGTGYGYTF.

Written as DNA, the CDR3 is TGTGCCAGCAGCTTAACGGGACTAGCGCTAGATACGCAGTATTTT. It is translated as CASSLTGLALDTQYF. The chain employs TRBV7-3 and TRBJ2-3; 10 positions match TRBD2. The CDR3 consists of 15 residues. Germline CDR1 and CDR2: SGHTA and FQGTGA. With V trimmed by 0 bases and J by 5 bases, 2 bases remained unmatched. Based on the CDR3 plus reference TRBV7-3 and TRBJ2-3, the full variable domain is GAGVSQTPSNKVTEKGKYVELRCDPISGHTALYWYRQSLGQGPEFLIYFQGTGAADDSGLPNDRFFAVRPEGSVSTLKIQRTERGDSAVYLCASSLTGLALDTQYFGPGTRLTVL.

This clone has just a few counts. The genes are TRBV7-6 and TRBJ2-2; TRBD1 might be the D (6 bases). The V end lost 1 base, the J end lost 5 bases, and 11 bases lay between the germline ends. Germline V gives CDR1 SGHVS, CDR2 FNYEAQ. CDR3 length equals 15 residues. CDR3 in amino acids: CASSLVGATTGELFF. CDR3 coding DNA: TGTGCCAGCAGCTTAGTGGGGGCGACGACCGGGGAGCTGTTTTTT.

The chain employs TRBV6-5 and TRBJ1-1; 7 bases line up with TRBD1. CDR1 is MNHEY and CDR2 is SVGAGI in the germline V gene. J lost 0 bases, V lost 8 bases, and 3 bases had no gene match. The CDR3 sequence is 13 residues long. The CDR3 loop reads CASCGTVNTEAFF. In DNA form, the CDR3 reads TGTGCCAGCTGCGGGACAGTGAACACTGAAGCTTTCTTT.

This chain links TRBV28 with TRBJ1-3; 8 nucleotides align to TRBD1. Trimming took 6 bases from V and 4 from J; bases not matched to a gene: 8. This CDR3 is 15 amino acids long. From germline, CDR1 is MDHEN and CDR2 SYDVKM. The DNA of the CDR3 is TGTGCCAGCAGGCCCCCAGGGGGCTTGGGAAACACCATATATTTT. Protein sequence: CASRPPGGLGNTIYF.

The rearrangement uses TRBV4-1 and TRBJ2-5, with 10 bases matching TRBD2. The CDR3 length is 17 residues. V dropped 3 bases and J dropped 5; count of bases not matched to a gene: 12. Germline CDR1 is MGHRA and CDR2 is YSYEKL. The CDR3 DNA follows: TGCGCCAGCAGCCAGGAAGCGGGGGGGCCCCCGTTGGAGACCCAGTACTTC. Translation: CASSQEAGGPPLETQYF.

The genes are TRBV27 and TRBJ2-1; 13 bases are shared with TRBD2. CDR3 size: 19 residues. Germline trimming cut 1 base from V and 2 bases from J; bases unmatched to any gene: 8. Germline V gives CDR1 MNHEY, CDR2 SMNVEV (reference sequence). CDR3 sequence: CASSLYRTSGRLAYNEQFF. The CDR3, as DNA: TGTGCCAGCAGTTTATACAGGACTAGCGGGAGATTGGCCTACAATGAGCAGTTCTTC.

The chain links TRBV28 to TRBJ2-7; 10 positions agree with TRBD1. The V gene end was trimmed by 6 bases and the J gene end by 0 bases; junction bases not matched to a gene: 2. Germline CDR1 and CDR2: MDHEN and SYDVKM. This CDR3 has 14 residues. CDR3 sequence: CASRRTGGSYEQYF. In DNA, the CDR3 is TGTGCCAGCAGACGGACAGGGGGCTCCTACGAGCAGTACTTC.

Worth noting for this clone: A read error may produce the germline difference seen at one junction end. The V call is TRBV6-1, the J call TRBJ1-1; no reliable D call. Per germline, CDR1 MNHNS and CDR2 SASEGT. The CDR3 contains 13 residues. The CDR3 spells CASREVLNTEAFF. Here the CDR3 DNA reads TGTGCCAGCAGGGAAGTCTTGAACACTGAAGCTTTCTTT.

The rearrangement links TRBV29-1 to TRBJ1-1; D not certain. The V gene lost 1 base and the J gene lost 5 bases, with 8 bases spanning the gap. Germline loops: CDR1 SQVTM, CDR2 ANQGSEA. The CDR3 extends over 12 amino acids. CDR3 DNA sequence: TGCAGCGTTGAAGTGGGAGTTACTGAAGCTTTCTTT. Translation gives CSVEVGVTEAFF.

V and J are TRBV7-9 and TRBJ2-1, with 7 positions matching TRBD1. CDR1 is SEHNR and CDR2 is FQNEAQ in the germline V gene (reference sequence). There are 14 residues in the CDR3. V was clipped by 1 base and J by 4 bases; unmatched bases: 1. CDR3 nucleotides: TGTGCCAGCAGCTTAGAGACAGGGTACAATGAGCAGTTCTTC. It specifies CASSLETGYNEQFF.

The J gene is TRBJ2-1, the V gene TRBV5-1; 11 bases fit TRBD2. The junction had 2 bases not matched to a gene; V was cut back by 4 bases and J by 2 bases. CDR3 size: 15 residues. CDR1 and CDR2 (germline): SGHRS, YFSETQ. CDR3 nucleotides: TGCGCCAGCAGCACTAGCGGGGGCACCTACAATGAGCAGTTCTTC. Translating gives CASSTSGGTYNEQFF.

This chain joins TRBV6-1 and TRBJ1-3; D not resolved. Germline CDR1 and CDR2: MNHNS and SASEGT. Trimming removed 1 base from V and 5 bases from J, with 9 bases in between. CDR3 length: 14 residues. CDR3 bases: TGTGCCAGCAGTGAAGGGGCAGTTCGAAACACCATATATTTT. This gives the protein CASSEGAVRNTIYF.

This clone was detected only a few times. This rearrangement joins TRBV6-5 to TRBJ1-3; D not certain. The CDR3 loop spans 16 amino acids. Germline values: CDR1 MNHEY, CDR2 SVGAGI. Trimming left V 2 bases short and J 0 bases short, with 11 bases between. CDR3 DNA sequence: TGTGCCAGCAGTTACACGGTCCCCGGCTCTGGAAACACCATATATTTT. This codes for CASSYTVPGSGNTIYF.

This clone was seen once. The rearrangement joins TRBV6-5 to TRBJ1-1; TRBD1 agrees at 8 bases. There are 13 residues in the CDR3. V shed 8 bases, J shed 1 base, and the junction held 3 bases outside the gene matches. Germline V gene lookup returns CDR1 MNHEY and CDR2 SVGAGI. CDR3 loop: CASVGTGNTEAFF. The CDR3 DNA reads TGTGCCAGCGTCGGGACAGGGAACACTGAAGCTTTCTTT.

The gene calls are TRBV10-3 and TRBJ2-7; 7 nucleotides agree with TRBD1. The CDR3 runs 13 residues. The ends lost 9 bases at V and 6 bases at J; junction bases unmatched: 11. In germline, CDR1 is ENHRY, CDR2 SYGVKD. The CDR3 region has the DNA TGTGCCATTGGCCAGGGGGATTTTGGCGAGCAGTACTTC. It encodes CAIGQGDFGEQYF.

The J gene is TRBJ1-5, the V gene TRBV30, with D unclear. V lost 7 bases and J 1 base, leaving 11 bases between the germline ends. The CDR3 extends over 13 amino acids. Per germline, CDR1 GTSNPN and CDR2 SVGIG (reference sequence). In DNA form, the CDR3 reads TGTGCCTTGGGGTCGGGGAGCAATCAGCCCCAGCATTTT. Its translation is CALGSGSNQPQHF.

The genes are TRBV10-3 and TRBJ2-5, with TRBD2 matching over 16 bases. Germline-derived CDR1 and CDR2 are ENHRY and SYGVKD. With V trimmed by 6 bases and J by 5 bases, 6 bases remained unmatched. This CDR3 comprises 16 residues. CDR3 bases: TGTGCCATCAGGGGGACTAGCGGGAGGGCCCGGGAGACCCAGTACTTC. Translated, it gives CAIRGTSGRARETQYF.

The table lists this clone with a few counts. A read error may account for a junction end that differs from germline. V usage is TRBV10-3 and J usage is TRBJ2-7; the match to TRBD2 covers 7 bases. The CDR3 sequence is 13 residues long. CDR1 and CDR2 from the germline V gene are ENHRY and SYGVKD. The CDR3 reads CATSGPGGYEQYF. As DNA, the CDR3 is TGTGCCACCAGTGGTCCGGGGGGCTACGAGCAGTACTTC.

The rearrangement joins TRBV29-1 to TRBJ2-3, with 8 bases aligning to TRBD1. V lost 7 bases and J lost 2; bases outside the gene matches: 8. The V gene's germline CDR1 is SQVTM and CDR2 ANQGSEA. The CDR3 sequence is 14 residues long. The CDR3 reads CSALAGQVTDTQYF. CDR3 coding DNA: TGCAGCGCCCTCGCGGGACAGGTCACAGATACGCAGTATTTT.

The chain links TRBV5-1 to TRBJ2-3; 8 bases match TRBD1. V lost 4 bases to trimming and J lost 0 bases; unmatched junction nucleotides: 7. CDR1 SGHRS and CDR2 YFSETQ come from the germline V gene. There are 16 residues in the CDR3. Here the CDR3 reads CASSAGTGTSTDTQYF. As DNA, the CDR3 is TGCGCCAGCAGCGCGGGGACAGGAACTAGCACAGATACGCAGTATTTT.

This chain joins TRBV2 and TRBJ2-1; 8 bases are shared with TRBD1. This CDR3 has 13 amino acids. The V gene end was trimmed by 6 bases and the J gene end by 6 bases; junction bases not matched to a gene: 4. Germline V CDR1 and CDR2: SNHLY, FYNNEI. CDR3 DNA sequence: TGTGCCAGCAGACGGGACAGGCCCAATGAGCAGTTCTTC. This gives the protein CASRRDRPNEQFF.

This clone has only a few counts. This chain uses TRBV19 with TRBJ2-1; D is possibly TRBD1 (6 bases). Germline V gene lookup returns CDR1 LNHDA and CDR2 SQIVND (reference sequence). Trimming removed 4 bases from V and 1 base from J, with 8 bases in between. The CDR3 runs 14 residues. Here the CDR3 reads CASSKGVSYNEQFF. The CDR3 region has the DNA TGTGCCAGTAGTAAGGGGGTTTCCTACAATGAGCAGTTCTTC.

This clone has only one observation. The rearrangement joins TRBV3-1 (or the pseudogene TRBV3-2) to TRBJ1-5; the D gene is possibly TRBD1 (6 bases). This CDR3 has 16 residues. Germline V gene lookup returns CDR1 LGHDT and CDR2 YNNKEL (reference sequence). V was trimmed by 1 base and J by 1 base, leaving 11 bases between them. CDR3 sequence (DNA): TGTGCCAGCAGCCAAGGGACAGCCTTAAGCAATCAGCCCCAGCATTTT. The encoded protein is CASSQGTALSNQPQHF.